A single sample gave rise to the 3 T cell receptor beta chains below, sequenced in a study of graft-versus-host responses after intestinal transplantation. Graft-derived tissue was subjected to processing to liberate intraepithelial and lamina propria lymphocytes. Measured with immunoSEQ multiplex PCR; TCRdb has only the in-frame clones, and not every one. The sample has about 8,900 clones, approximately 70% seen once. Sequencing used ileum tissue, obtained around 460 days after transplant. The receptor set was obtained from a human patient who received an intestinal transplant, so some T cells may come from the graft donor.

The chain employs TRBV19 and TRBJ2-3, with TRBD2 matching over 9 bases. The CDR3 sequence is 16 residues long. Germline CDR1 LNHDA, CDR2 SQIVND (reference sequence). V shed 3 bases and J 4 bases; nucleotides not matched to a gene: 8. In DNA form, the CDR3 reads TGTGCCAGTAGTATCCGGGCGGGGGGGCGTGCAGATACGCAGTATTTT. Encoded protein: CASSIRAGGRADTQYF.

As concerns this clone: Other DNA sequences from this sample encode an identical CDR3 as well. The V gene is TRBV5-1, the J gene TRBJ1-6, with 7 bases fitting TRBD1. Germline lookup yields CDR1 SGHRS and CDR2 YFSETQ. This CDR3 has 18 amino acids. J gave up 3 bases and V 0 bases, and 9 bases lay outside the gene matches. The CDR3 DNA reads TGCGCCAGCAGCTTGGTTCCGATGGGACAGAACTATAATTCACCCCTCCACTTT. This gives the protein CASSLVPMGQNYNSPLHF.

The V gene is TRBV11-2, the J gene TRBJ1-5; a possible D gene is TRBD1 (5 bases). Deletions cut 5 bases from V and 6 bases from J, with 8 bases between. The CDR3 consists of 12 residues. Germline V gene data show CDR1 as SGHAT and CDR2 as FQNNGV. The CDR3 sequence: CASSQGFQPQHF. CDR3 in DNA: TGTGCCAGCAGCCAGGGTTTTCAGCCCCAGCATTTT.